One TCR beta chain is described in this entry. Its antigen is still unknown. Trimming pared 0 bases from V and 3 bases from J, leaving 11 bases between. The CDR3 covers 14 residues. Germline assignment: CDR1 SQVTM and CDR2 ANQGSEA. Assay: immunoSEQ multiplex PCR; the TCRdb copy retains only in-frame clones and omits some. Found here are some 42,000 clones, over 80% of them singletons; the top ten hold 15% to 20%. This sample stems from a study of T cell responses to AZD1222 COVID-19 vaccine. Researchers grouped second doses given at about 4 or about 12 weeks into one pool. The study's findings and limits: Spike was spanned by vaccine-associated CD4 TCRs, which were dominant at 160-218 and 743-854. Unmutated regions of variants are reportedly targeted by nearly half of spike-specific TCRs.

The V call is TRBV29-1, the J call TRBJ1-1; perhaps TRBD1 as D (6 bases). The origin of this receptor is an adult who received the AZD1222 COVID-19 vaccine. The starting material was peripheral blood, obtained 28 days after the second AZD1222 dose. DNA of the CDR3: TGCAGCGTTGAAGACGGGGGGCCGCACACTGAAGCTTTCTTT. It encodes CSVEDGGPHTEAFF.